This T cell receptor (beta chain) is from a study of T cells in Graves' hyperthyroidism and ophthalmopathy. Clinical symptoms, serum thyroxine and TRAb, thyroid ultrasound and orbital computed tomography were used for the diagnoses. The TCR beta CDR3 regions underwent amplification using RNA transcripts as the source. HTBI primers drove first-round RT-PCR of the TCR CDR3. MiXCR, run by TCRdb on the multiplex PCR reads, gives a single entry per CDR3 protein. The data show approximately 58,000 distinct CDR3 sequences, with roughly 49% seen just once and 12% held by the top ten. Germline-derived CDR1 and CDR2 are DFQATT and SNEGSKA (reference sequence). The V end lost 3 bases, the J end lost 1 base, and 13 bases lay between the germline ends. CDR3 length equals 15 residues.

The source is a woman aged 25 to 39 with Graves' ophthalmopathy. The V call is TRBV20-1, the J call TRBJ2-1; D unresolved. The sequencing input was blood. The CDR3 nucleotides read TGCAGTGCTAGCAGCTTAACGAGGTCCTACAATGAGCAGTTCTTC. Residues: CSASSLTRSYNEQFF.